The 32 T cell receptor beta chains below come from one sample, sequenced in a study of T cells expressing NK-cell markers. No DNA is given; TCRdb re-called the 5' RACE reads and lists each CDR3 protein once. The sample shows roughly 450,000 distinct CDR3 sequences, and roughly 1.4% sits with its ten largest clones. The sample consisted of blood T cells: a sorted CD56 or NKG2C T cell subset, CD4+ or CD8+ T cells, or bulk PBMC T cells (not recorded which). These receptors all stem from a woman in her 50s in good health.

The genes are TRBV5-1 and TRBJ1-4. Germline loops: CDR1 SGHRS, CDR2 YFSETQ. CDR3 size: 13 residues. CDR3 sequence: CASSLDLTEKLFF.

This sequence joins TRBV5-1 and TRBJ1-1. This CDR3 comprises 16 residues. Germline values: CDR1 SGHRS, CDR2 YFSETQ. The CDR3 spells CASSFPRESLNTEAFF.

The chain combines TRBV3-1 with TRBJ2-1; TCRdb proposes TRBD1, but this gene call is untestable without DNA. Germline V gives CDR1 LGHDT, CDR2 YNNKEL (reference sequence). The CDR3 contains 16 residues. CDR3 amino acids: CASSPPGRISYNEQFF.

V usage is TRBV29-1 and J usage is TRBJ2-5; TCRdb's D call, TRBD1, is unchecked because there is no DNA. The CDR3 is 12 amino acids. Germline V lookup: CDR1 SQVTM, CDR2 ANQGSEA. This CDR3 reads CIGRIGQETQYF.

The V call is TRBV20-1, the J call TRBJ2-2; TCRdb returns TRBD2, unconfirmable since there is no DNA. Germline V gives CDR1 DFQATT, CDR2 SNEGSKA (reference sequence). The CDR3 has 14 amino acids. The CDR3 loop is CSARDKLAGGELFF.

The V gene is TRBV13, the J gene TRBJ2-1; without DNA, the TCRdb call of TRBD2 cannot be checked. The CDR3 has 20 amino acids. CDR1 and CDR2 from the germline V gene are PRHDT and FYEKMQ (reference sequence). Here the CDR3 reads CASSLRSRGASGRQHNEQFF.

The rearrangement links TRBV18 to TRBJ2-5; TCRdb gives TRBD2 as the D gene, but with no DNA this cannot be confirmed. Germline V gives CDR1 KGHSH, CDR2 LQKENI. The CDR3 has 16 residues. The CDR3 loop is CASSPLRAGVQETQYF.

This chain's CDR3 is CASSLRGGDTDTQYF. The chain recombines TRBV7-3 with TRBJ2-3; TCRdb's D call, TRBD2, is unchecked because there is no DNA. The CDR3 is 15 amino acids. Per germline, CDR1 SGHTA and CDR2 FQGTGA.

The chain employs TRBV12-5 and TRBJ2-7; TCRdb names TRBD2, which stays unverified in the absence of DNA. This CDR3 region has 15 residues. CDR1 LGHNT and CDR2 FRNRAP come from the germline V gene. The CDR3 protein is CASGLEAGGIHEQYF.

The J gene is TRBJ2-2, the V gene TRBV30; with no DNA, the TCRdb D assignment of TRBD1 cannot be verified. CDR3 size: 13 residues. Germline assignment: CDR1 GTSNPN and CDR2 SVGIG (reference sequence). CDR3 loop: CAKGQLNTGELFF.

This chain connects TRBV15 to TRBJ1-5. The CDR3 has 15 residues. Germline CDR1 reads LNHNV; CDR2 reads YYDKDF (reference sequence). The CDR3 sequence: CATSRDQGINQPQHF.

The chain is built from TRBV29-1 and TRBJ2-4; lacking DNA, the TRBD2 call made by TCRdb goes unchecked. Germline loops: CDR1 SQVTM, CDR2 ANQGSEA. The CDR3 has 14 residues. The CDR3 sequence is CSVERGAGRDIQYF.

The chain joins TRBV10-2 to TRBJ1-1; TCRdb's D call of TRBD1 is untestable without DNA. There are 13 residues in the CDR3. CDR1 and CDR2 from the germline V gene are WSHSY and SAAADI. The chain's CDR3 is CASRGSPLFEAFF.

The rearrangement links TRBV5-1 to TRBJ2-3; there is no DNA to check the TCRdb D call of TRBD1. CDR1 and CDR2 (germline): SGHRS, YFSETQ. The CDR3 totals 15 residues. The CDR3 spells CASSPGQGELNTQYF.

The chain recombines TRBV4-1 with TRBJ2-1; TCRdb gives TRBD1 as the D gene, but with no DNA this cannot be confirmed. CDR3 length: 13 residues. Germline V gives CDR1 MGHRA, CDR2 YSYEKL. The CDR3 sequence is CASSQLGGNEQFF.

The chain carries TRBV12-3 or TRBV12-4 and TRBJ1-2; with no DNA, the TCRdb D assignment of TRBD1 cannot be verified. The CDR3 is 12 residues long. The CDR3 sequence is CASRVPPRGYTF.

CDR3 region: CSARQRTSPTNNEQFF. The chain uses TRBV20-1 and TRBJ2-1; the D call of TRBD2 rests on TCRdb alone, since no DNA is present to check it. Germline-derived CDR1 and CDR2 are DFQATT and SNEGSKA (reference sequence). The CDR3 has 16 amino acids.

The chain is built from TRBV7-2 and TRBJ2-1; TCRdb picks TRBD2, but there is no DNA to check that call. In germline, CDR1 is SGHTA, CDR2 FQGNSA. CDR3 length: 15 residues. The CDR3 is CASSLSTAGYNEQFF.

The rearrangement links TRBV28 to TRBJ1-1; TCRdb gives TRBD1 as the D gene, but with no DNA this cannot be confirmed. Germline CDR1 reads MDHEN; CDR2 reads SYDVKM. The CDR3 runs 15 residues. CDR3 residues: CASRQQGPMNTEAFF.

The rearrangement links TRBV21-1 to TRBJ1-4. TRBV21-1 is recorded as a pseudogene. The CDR3 consists of 16 residues. This chain's CDR3 is CASSKGGRSTNEKLFF.

This chain uses TRBV24-1 with TRBJ1-5; TCRdb's assignment of TRBD1 cannot be checked, as there is no DNA. Germline V gene lookup returns CDR1 KGHDR and CDR2 SFDVKD. CDR3 length: 16 amino acids. CDR3 residues: CATSDHGTGGNEPQHF.

This chain uses TRBV6-2 or TRBV6-3 with TRBJ1-5. The CDR3 loop spans 13 amino acids. CDR1 and CDR2 (germline): MNHEY, SVGEGT. This CDR3 reads CASSDRINQPQHF.

This sequence joins TRBV2 and TRBJ2-1; the D gene TCRdb calls, TRBD2, cannot be checked with no DNA. Germline CDR1 reads SNHLY; CDR2 reads FYNNEI. This CDR3 has 15 amino acids. This chain's CDR3 is CASSRTRATYNEQFF.

V and J are TRBV6-4 and TRBJ2-5; TCRdb selects TRBD1, and the lack of DNA leaves this call unchecked. CDR3 length: 13 amino acids. Germline CDR1 reads MRHNA; CDR2 reads SNTAGT. The CDR3 reads CASSATVMETQYF.

The CDR3 sequence is CASSAVLYEQYF. The chain combines TRBV10-2 with TRBJ2-7. Germline values: CDR1 WSHSY, CDR2 SAAADI. The CDR3 runs to 12 residues.

The V and J genes are TRBV19 and TRBJ2-7; TCRdb proposes TRBD1, but this gene call is untestable without DNA. Germline lookup yields CDR1 LNHDA and CDR2 SQIVND (reference sequence). This CDR3 comprises 14 residues. The CDR3 here is CASSTSAGTGEQYF.

V is TRBV4-1 and J is TRBJ2-5; there is no DNA to check the TCRdb D call of TRBD1. Germline CDR1 MGHRA, CDR2 YSYEKL. The CDR3 is 17 residues long. The chain's CDR3 is CASSQRGQGTGQETQYF.

The CDR3 sequence is CASTRNNEQFF. This chain links TRBV12-3 or TRBV12-4 with TRBJ2-1. This CDR3 is 11 amino acids long.

The chain carries TRBV7-9 and TRBJ2-3; the D gene TCRdb calls, TRBD2, cannot be checked with no DNA. Germline CDR1 SEHNR, CDR2 FQNEAQ (reference sequence). The CDR3 spans 14 residues. This CDR3 reads CASSLGRETDTQYF.

The V and J genes are TRBV6-2 or TRBV6-3 and TRBJ2-3; TCRdb lists TRBD2, though no DNA is available to test this call. CDR1 and CDR2 from the germline V gene are MNHEY and SVGEGT. The CDR3 is 16 amino acids. The chain's CDR3 is CASSFKAGEYGDTQYF.

The chain employs TRBV15 and TRBJ2-3; TCRdb indicates TRBD1, and absent DNA this call remains unverified. The germline V gene encodes CDR1 LNHNV and CDR2 YYDKDF (reference sequence). The CDR3 length is 14 residues. The CDR3 protein is CATSYKDPSYTQYF.

The V gene is TRBV4-1, the J gene TRBJ1-1. This CDR3 region has 19 residues. Germline V gene data show CDR1 as MGHRA and CDR2 as YSYEKL. The CDR3 loop is CASSRPETLLLRGNTEAFF.